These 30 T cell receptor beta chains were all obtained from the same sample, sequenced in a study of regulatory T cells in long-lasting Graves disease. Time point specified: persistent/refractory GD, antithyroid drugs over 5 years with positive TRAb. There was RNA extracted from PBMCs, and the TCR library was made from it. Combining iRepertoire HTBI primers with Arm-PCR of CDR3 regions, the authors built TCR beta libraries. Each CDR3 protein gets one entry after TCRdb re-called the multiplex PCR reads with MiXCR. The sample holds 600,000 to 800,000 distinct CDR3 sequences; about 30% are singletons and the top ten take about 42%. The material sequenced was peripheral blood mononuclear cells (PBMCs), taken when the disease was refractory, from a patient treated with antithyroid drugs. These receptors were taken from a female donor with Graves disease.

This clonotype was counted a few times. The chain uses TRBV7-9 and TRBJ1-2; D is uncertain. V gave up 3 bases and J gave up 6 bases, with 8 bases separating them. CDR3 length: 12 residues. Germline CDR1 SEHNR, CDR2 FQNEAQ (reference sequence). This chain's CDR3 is CASSFGAHGYTF. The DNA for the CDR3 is TGTGCCAGCAGCTTCGGAGCCCATGGCTACACCTTC.

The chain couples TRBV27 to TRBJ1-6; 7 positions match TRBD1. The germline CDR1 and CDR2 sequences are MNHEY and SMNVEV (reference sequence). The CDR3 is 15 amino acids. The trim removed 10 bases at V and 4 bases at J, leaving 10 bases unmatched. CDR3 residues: CATLGRTGYNSPLHF. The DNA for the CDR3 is TGTGCCACCCTCGGACGGACAGGATATAATTCACCCCTCCACTTT.

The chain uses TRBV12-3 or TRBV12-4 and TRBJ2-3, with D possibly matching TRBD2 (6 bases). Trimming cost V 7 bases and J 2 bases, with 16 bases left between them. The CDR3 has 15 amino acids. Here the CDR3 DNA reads TGTGCCAGCACCGGCTTAGCGGACCTCACAGATACGCAGTATTTT. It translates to CASTGLADLTDTQYF.

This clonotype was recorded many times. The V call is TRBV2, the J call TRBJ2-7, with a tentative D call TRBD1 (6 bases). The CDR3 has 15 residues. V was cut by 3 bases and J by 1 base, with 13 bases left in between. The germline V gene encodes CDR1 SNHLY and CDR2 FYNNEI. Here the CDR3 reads CASSEWSGQSYEQYF. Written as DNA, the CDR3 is TGTGCCAGCAGTGAGTGGTCCGGACAGTCCTACGAGCAGTACTTC.

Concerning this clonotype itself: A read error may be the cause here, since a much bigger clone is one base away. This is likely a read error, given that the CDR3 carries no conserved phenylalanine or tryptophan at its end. CDR3 bases: TGTGCCAGCAATCTACAGCGTTCACCCCTCCACCTT. Its protein product is CASNLQRSPLHL. The chain combines TRBV6-1 with TRBJ1-6; D is undetermined. The CDR3 is 12 residues long. The ends were cut back, 7 bases at V and 9 bases at J, with 10 bases in the middle. The germline gives CDR1 MNHNS, CDR2 SASEGT.

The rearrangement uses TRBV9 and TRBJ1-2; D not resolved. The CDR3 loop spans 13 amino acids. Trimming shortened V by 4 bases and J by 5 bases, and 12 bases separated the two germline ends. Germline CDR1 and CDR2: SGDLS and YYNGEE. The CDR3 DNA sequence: TGTGCCAGCAGCCCCACGAGAGGGTATGGCTACACCTTC. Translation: CASSPTRGYGYTF.

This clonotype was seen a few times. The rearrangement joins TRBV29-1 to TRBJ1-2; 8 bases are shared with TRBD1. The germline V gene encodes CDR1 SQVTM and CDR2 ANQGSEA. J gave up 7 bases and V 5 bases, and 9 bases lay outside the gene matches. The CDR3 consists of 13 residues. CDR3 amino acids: CSVPFRQGFGYTF. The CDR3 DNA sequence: TGCAGCGTTCCATTCAGACAGGGGTTTGGCTACACCTTC.

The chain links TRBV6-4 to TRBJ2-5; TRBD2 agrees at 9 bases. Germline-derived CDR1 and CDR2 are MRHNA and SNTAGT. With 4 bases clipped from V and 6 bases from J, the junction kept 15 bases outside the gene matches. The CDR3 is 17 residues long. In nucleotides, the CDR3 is TGTGCCAGCAGTGCCCGACCTCCCGGGACTAGCCTGCAGACCCAGTACTTC. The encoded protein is CASSARPPGTSLQTQYF.

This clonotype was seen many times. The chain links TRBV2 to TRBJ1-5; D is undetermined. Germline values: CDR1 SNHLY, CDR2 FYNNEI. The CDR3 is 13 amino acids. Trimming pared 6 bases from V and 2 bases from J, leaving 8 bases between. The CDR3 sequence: CASRGGRNQPQHF. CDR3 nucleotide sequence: TGTGCCAGCAGGGGAGGGCGCAATCAGCCCCAGCATTTT.

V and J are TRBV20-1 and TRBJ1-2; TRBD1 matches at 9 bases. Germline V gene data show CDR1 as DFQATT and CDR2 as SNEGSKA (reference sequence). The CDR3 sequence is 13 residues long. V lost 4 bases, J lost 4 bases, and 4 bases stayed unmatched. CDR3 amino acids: CSATDRGSYGYTF. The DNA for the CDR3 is TGCAGTGCTACGGACAGGGGTAGCTATGGCTACACCTTC.

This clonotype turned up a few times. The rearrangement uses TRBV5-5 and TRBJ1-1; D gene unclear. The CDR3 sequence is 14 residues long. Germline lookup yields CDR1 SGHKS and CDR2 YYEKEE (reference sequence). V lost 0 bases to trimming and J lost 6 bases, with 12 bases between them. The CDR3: CASSLVAGGAEAFF. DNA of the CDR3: TGTGCCAGCAGCTTGGTCGCAGGTGGGGCTGAAGCTTTCTTT. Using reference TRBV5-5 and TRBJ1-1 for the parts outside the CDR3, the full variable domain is DAGVTQSPTHLIKTRGQQVTLRCSPISGHKSVSWYQQVLGQGPQFIFQYYEKEERGRGNFPDRFSARQFPNYSSELNVNALLLGDSALYLCASSLVAGGAEAFFGQGTRLTVV.

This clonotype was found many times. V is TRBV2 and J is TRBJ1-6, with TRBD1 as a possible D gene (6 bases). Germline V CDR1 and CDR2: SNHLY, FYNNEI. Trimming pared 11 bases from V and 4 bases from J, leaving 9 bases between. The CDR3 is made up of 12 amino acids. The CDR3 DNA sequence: TGTGCCGCCCAGGGGTATAATTCACCCCTCCACTTT. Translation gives CAAQGYNSPLHF.

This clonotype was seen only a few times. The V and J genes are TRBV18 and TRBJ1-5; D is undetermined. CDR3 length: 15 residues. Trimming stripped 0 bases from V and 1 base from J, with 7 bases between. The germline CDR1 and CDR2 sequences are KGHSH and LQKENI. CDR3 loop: CASSPPGLSNQPQHF. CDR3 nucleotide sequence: TGTGCCAGCTCACCACCGGGGTTGAGCAATCAGCCCCAGCATTTT.

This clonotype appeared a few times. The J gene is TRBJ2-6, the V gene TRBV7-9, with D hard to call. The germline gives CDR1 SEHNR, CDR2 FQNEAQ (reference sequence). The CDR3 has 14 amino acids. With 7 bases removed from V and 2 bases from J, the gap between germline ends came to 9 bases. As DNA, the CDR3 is TGTGCCAGCATCGAACCCCCTGGGGCCAACGTCCTGACTTTC. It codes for CASIEPPGANVLTF.

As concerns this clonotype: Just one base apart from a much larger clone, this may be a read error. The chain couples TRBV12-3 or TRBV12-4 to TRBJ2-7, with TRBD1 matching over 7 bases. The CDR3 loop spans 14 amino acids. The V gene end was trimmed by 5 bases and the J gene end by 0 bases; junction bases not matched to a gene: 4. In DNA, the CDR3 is TGTGCCAGCAGTCCCGGACAGGCCTCCTACGAGCAGTACTTC. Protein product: CASSPGQASYEQYF.

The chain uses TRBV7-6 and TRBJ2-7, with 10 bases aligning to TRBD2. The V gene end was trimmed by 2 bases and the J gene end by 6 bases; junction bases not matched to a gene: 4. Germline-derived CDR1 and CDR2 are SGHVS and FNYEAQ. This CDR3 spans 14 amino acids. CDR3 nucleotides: TGTGCCAGCAGCTTAACTAGCGGGATTCCCGAGCAGTACTTC. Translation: CASSLTSGIPEQYF.

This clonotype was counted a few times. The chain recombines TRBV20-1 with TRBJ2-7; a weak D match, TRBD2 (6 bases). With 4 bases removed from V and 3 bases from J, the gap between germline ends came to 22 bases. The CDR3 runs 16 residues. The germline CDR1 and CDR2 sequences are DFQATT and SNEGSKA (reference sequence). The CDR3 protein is CSAIRLDEVSVYEQYF. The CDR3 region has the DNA TGCAGTGCTATACGACTAGACGAAGTCTCCGTCTACGAGCAGTACTTC.

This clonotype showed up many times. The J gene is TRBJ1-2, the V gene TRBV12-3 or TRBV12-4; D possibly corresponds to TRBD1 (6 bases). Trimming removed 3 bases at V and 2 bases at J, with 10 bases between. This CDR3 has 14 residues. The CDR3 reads CASSFAQGNYGYTF. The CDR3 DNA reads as TGTGCCAGCAGTTTCGCCCAGGGGAACTATGGCTACACCTTC.

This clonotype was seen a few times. Here the CDR3 reads CASSPMGLGQGRVQPQHF. The CDR3, as DNA: TGTGCCAGCAGTCCCATGGGTTTGGGACAGGGACGAGTGCAGCCCCAGCATTTT. The chain links TRBV12-3 or TRBV12-4 to TRBJ1-5, with 9 bases lining up with TRBD1. The trim removed 5 bases at V and 7 bases at J, leaving 18 bases unmatched. CDR3 size: 18 residues.

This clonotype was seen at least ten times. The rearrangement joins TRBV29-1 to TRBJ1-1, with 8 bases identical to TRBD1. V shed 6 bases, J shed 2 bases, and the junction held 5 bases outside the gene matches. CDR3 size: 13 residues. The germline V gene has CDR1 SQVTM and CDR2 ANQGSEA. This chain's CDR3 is CSVVTGDNTEAFF. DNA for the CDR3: TGCAGCGTCGTGACAGGGGATAACACTGAAGCTTTCTTT.

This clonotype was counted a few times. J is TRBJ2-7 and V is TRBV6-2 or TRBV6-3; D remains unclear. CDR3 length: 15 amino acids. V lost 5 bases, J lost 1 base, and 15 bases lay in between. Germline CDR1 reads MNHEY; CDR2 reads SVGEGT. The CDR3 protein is CASSESGVSSYEQYF. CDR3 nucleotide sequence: TGTGCCAGCAGTGAAAGTGGGGTTTCGTCCTACGAGCAGTACTTC.

The CDR3 DNA sequence: TGTGCCATCAGTGAGCCGCTCCAGGGTAGCTATGGCTACACCTTC. It translates to CAISEPLQGSYGYTF. The chain has TRBV10-3 and TRBJ1-2; D possibly corresponds to TRBD1 (5 bases). The CDR3 contains 15 residues. V lost 2 bases to trimming and J lost 4 bases, with 14 bases between them. The V gene's germline CDR1 is ENHRY and CDR2 SYGVKD.

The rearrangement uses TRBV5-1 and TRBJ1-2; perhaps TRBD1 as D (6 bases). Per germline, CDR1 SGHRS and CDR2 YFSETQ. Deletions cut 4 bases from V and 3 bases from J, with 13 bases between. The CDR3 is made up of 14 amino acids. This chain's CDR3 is CASSPMGGHYGYTF. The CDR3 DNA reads TGCGCCAGCAGCCCAATGGGGGGGCACTATGGCTACACCTTC. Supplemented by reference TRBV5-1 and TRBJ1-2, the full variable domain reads KAGVTQTPRYLIKTRGQQVTLSCSPISGHRSVSWYQQTPGQGLQFLFEYFSETQRNKGNFPGRFSGRQFSNSRSEMNVSTLELGDSALYLCASSPMGGHYGYTFGSGTRLTVV.

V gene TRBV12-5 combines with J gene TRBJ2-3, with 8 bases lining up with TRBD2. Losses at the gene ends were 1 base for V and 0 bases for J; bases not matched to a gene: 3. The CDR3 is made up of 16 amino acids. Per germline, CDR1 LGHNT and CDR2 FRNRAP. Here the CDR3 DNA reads TGTGCTAGTGGTTTGGCCATAGCGGGAAGCACAGATACGCAGTATTTT. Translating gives CASGLAIAGSTDTQYF. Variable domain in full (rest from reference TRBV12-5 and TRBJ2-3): DARVTQTPRHKVTEMGQEVTMRCQPILGHNTVFWYRQTMMQGLELLAYFRNRAPLDDSGMPKDRFSAEMPDATLATLKIQPSEPRDSAVYFCASGLAIAGSTDTQYFGPGTRLTVL.

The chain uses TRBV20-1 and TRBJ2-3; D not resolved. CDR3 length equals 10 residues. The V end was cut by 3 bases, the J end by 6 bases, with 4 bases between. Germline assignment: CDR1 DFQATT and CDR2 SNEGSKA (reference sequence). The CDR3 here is CSASYDTQYF. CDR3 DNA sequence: TGCAGTGCTAGTTACGATACGCAGTATTTT.

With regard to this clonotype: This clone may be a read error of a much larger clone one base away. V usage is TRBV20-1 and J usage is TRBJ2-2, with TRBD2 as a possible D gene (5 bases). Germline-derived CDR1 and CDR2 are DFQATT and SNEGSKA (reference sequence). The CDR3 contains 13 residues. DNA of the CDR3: TGCAGTGCGCCGAAGCGGAACACCGGGGAGCCGTTTTTT. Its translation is CSAPKRNTGEPFF.

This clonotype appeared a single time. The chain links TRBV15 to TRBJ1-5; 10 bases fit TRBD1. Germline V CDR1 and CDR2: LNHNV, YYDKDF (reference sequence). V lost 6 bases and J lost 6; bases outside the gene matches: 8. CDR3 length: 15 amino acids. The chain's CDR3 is CATSTDRGLSQPQHF. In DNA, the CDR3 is TGTGCCACCAGTACCGACAGGGGGCTTAGTCAGCCCCAGCATTTT.

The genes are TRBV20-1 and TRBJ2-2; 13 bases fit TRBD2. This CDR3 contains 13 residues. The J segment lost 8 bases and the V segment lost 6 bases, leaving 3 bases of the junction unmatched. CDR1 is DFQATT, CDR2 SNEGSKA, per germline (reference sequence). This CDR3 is CSAGLAGVGELFF. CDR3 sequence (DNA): TGCAGTGCCGGACTAGCGGGAGTGGGGGAGCTGTTTTTT.

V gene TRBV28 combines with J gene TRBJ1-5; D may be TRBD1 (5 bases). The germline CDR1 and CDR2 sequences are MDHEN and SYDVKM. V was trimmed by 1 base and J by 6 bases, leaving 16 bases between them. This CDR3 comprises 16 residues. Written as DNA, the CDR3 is TGTGCCAGCAGTTTATCGGGACCCTCGGGGGGTCAGCCCCAGCATTTT. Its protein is CASSLSGPSGGQPQHF.

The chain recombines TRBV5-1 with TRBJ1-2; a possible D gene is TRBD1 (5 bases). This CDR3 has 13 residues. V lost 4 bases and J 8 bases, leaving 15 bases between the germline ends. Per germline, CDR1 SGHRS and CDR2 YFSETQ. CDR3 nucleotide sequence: TGCGCCAGCAGCGTCCGGGACGGAGGGGGCTACACCTTC. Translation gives CASSVRDGGGYTF.